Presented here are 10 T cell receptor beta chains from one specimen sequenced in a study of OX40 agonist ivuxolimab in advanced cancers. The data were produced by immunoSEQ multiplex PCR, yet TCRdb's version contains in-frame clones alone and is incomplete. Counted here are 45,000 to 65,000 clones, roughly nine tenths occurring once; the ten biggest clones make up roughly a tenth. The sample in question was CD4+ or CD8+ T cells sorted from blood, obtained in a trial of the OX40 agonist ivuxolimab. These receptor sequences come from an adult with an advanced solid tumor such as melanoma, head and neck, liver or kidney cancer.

The CDR3 DNA sequence: TGTGCCAGCAGCCTTGAAGCTTTCTTT. Residues: CASSLEAFF. The chain couples TRBV7-2 to TRBJ1-1; D remains unclear. CDR3 length: 9 residues. Trimming shortened V by 5 bases and J by 7 bases, and 2 bases separated the two germline ends. Germline assignment: CDR1 SGHTA and CDR2 FQGNSA.

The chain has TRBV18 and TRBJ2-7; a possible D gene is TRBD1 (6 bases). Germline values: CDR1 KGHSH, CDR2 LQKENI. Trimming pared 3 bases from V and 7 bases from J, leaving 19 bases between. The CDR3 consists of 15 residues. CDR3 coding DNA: TGTGCCAGCTCACCCGTAACAGGGTCCAGGGGTGAGCAGTACTTC. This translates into CASSPVTGSRGEQYF.

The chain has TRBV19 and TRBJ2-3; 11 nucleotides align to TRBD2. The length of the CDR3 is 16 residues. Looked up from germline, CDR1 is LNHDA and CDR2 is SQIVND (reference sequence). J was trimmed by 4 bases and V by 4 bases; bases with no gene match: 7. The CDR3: CASSSGLAGLADTQYF. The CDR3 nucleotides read TGTGCCAGTAGTAGCGGACTAGCGGGTTTGGCAGATACGCAGTATTTT.

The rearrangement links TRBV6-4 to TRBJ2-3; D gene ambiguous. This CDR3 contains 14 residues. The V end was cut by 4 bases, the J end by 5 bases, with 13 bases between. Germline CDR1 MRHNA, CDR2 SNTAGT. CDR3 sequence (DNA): TGTGCCAGCAGTGCCTCGCTAGTCGGAGATACGCAGTATTTT. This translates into CASSASLVGDTQYF.

CDR3 bases: TGTGCCAGCAGTGTAAGCGGGGAGCCCCTTGAGCAGTTCTTC. Translation gives CASSVSGEPLEQFF. The chain couples TRBV25-1 to TRBJ2-1; 7 bases align to TRBD2. V was pared by 4 bases and J by 9 bases, with 9 bases of the junction left unmatched. This CDR3 spans 14 amino acids. Germline CDR1 is MGHDK and CDR2 is SYGVNS.

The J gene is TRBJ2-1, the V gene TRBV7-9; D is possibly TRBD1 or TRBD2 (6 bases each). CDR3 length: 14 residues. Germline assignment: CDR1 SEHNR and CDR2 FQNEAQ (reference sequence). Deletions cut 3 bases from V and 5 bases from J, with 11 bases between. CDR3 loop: CASSLAGHNNEQFF. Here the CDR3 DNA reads TGTGCCAGCAGCTTGGCGGGACACAACAATGAGCAGTTCTTC.

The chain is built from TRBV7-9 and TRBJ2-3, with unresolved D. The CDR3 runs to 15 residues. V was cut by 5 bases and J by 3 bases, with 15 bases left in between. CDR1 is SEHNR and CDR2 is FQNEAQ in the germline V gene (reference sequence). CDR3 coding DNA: TGTGCCAGCAGCCTGGACGGTGGTAGTACAGATACGCAGTATTTT. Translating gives CASSLDGGSTDTQYF.

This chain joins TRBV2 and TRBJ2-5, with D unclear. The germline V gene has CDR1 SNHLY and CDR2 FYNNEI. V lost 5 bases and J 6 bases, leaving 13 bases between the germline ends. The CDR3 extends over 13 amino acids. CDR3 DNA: TGTGCCAGCAGTTGGACCTTGGTAAAGACCCAGTACTTC. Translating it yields CASSWTLVKTQYF.

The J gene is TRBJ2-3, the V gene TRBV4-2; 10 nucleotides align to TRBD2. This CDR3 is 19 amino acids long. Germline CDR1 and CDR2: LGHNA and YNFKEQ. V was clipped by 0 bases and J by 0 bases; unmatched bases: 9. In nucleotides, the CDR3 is TGTGCCAGCAGCCAAGAGGGTTTGATTAGCGGGGGGAGCACAGATACGCAGTATTTT. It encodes CASSQEGLISGGSTDTQYF.

The CDR3 spells CASSNQGPRNQPQHF. CDR3 bases: TGTGCCAGCAGCAATCAGGGTCCCCGGAATCAGCCCCAGCATTTT. The gene calls are TRBV28 and TRBJ1-5, with D possibly being TRBD1 (5 bases). V was cut by 6 bases and J by 4 bases, with 16 bases left in between. Looked up from germline, CDR1 is MDHEN and CDR2 is SYDVKM. The CDR3 length is 15 residues.